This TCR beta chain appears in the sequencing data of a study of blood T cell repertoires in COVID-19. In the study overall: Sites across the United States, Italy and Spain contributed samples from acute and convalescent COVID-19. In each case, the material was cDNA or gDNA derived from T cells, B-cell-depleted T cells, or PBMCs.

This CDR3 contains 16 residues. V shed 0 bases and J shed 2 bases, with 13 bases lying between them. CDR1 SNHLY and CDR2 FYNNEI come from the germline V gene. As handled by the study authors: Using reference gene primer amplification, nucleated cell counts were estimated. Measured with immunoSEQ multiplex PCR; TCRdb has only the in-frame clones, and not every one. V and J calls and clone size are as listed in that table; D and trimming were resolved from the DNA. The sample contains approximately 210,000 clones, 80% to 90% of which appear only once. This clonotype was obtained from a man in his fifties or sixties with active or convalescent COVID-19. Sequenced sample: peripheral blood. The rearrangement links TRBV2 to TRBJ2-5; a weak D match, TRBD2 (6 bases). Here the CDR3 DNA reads TGTGCCAGCAGTGAAGCGCGGGGCTCCATACAAGAGACCCAGTACTTC. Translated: CASSEARGSIQETQYF.